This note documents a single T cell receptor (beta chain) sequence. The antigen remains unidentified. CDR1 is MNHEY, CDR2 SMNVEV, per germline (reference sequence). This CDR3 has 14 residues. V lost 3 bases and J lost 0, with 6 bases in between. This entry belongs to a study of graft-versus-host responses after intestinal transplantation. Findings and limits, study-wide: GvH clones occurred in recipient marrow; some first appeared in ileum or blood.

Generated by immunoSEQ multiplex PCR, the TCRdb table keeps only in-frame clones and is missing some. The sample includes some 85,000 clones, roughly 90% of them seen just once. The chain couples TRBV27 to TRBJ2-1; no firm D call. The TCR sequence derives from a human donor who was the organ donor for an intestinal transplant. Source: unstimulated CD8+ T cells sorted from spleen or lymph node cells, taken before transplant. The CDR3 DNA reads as TGTGCCAGCAGTTTTAGGAGCTCCTACAATGAGCAGTTCTTC. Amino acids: CASSFRSSYNEQFF.